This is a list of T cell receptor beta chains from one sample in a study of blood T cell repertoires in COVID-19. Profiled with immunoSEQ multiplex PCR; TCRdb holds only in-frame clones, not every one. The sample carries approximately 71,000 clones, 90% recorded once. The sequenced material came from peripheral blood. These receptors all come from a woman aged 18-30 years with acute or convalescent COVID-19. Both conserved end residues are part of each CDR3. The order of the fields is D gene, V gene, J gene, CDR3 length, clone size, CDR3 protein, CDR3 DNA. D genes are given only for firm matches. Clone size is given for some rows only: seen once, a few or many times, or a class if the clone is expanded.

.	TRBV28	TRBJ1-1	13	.	CAIFGSAGTEAFF	TGTGCCATATTTGGGTCAGCGGGGACTGAAGCTTTCTTT
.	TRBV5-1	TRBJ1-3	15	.	CASSPQGNTGNTIYF	TGCGCCAGCAGCCCCCAGGGAAATACGGGAAACACCATATATTTT
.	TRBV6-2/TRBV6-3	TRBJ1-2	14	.	CASSYMGRGYGYTF	TGTGCCAGCAGTTATATGGGCCGGGGCTATGGCTACACCTTC
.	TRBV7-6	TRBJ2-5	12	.	CASSPSGETQYF	TGTGCCAGCAGCCCCAGCGGAGAGACCCAGTACTTC
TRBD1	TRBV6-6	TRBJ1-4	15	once	CASSQQTGGVEKLFF	TGTGCCAGCAGTCAACAGACAGGGGGAGTTGAAAAACTGTTTTTT
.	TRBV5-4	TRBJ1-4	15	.	CASSRAGTRNEKLFF	TGTGCCAGCAGCCGCGCCGGGACAAGAAATGAAAAACTGTTTTTT
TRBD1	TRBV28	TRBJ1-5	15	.	CASSLPGGAGQPQHF	TGTGCCAGCAGTTTACCAGGGGGCGCGGGTCAGCCCCAGCATTTT
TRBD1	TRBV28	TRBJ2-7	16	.	CASRTTGQNRGRLQYF	TGTGCCAGCAGAACGACTGGACAAAACAGGGGGCGCTTGCAGTACTTC
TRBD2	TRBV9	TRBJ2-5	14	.	CASSPRGGEETQYF	TGTGCCAGCAGCCCCCGGGGAGGGGAAGAGACCCAGTACTTC
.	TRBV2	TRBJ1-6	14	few	CASRVTEINSPLHF	TGTGCCAGCAGGGTGACAGAAATTAATTCACCCCTCCACTTT
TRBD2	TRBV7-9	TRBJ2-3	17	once	CASSLRTSGRAADTQYF	TGTGCCAGCAGCTTAAGGACTAGCGGGAGGGCCGCAGATACGCAGTATTTT
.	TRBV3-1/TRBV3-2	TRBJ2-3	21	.	CASSQDYWRPQELTVTDTQYF	TGTGCCAGCAGCCAAGACTACTGGCGACCCCAAGAACTCACAGTCACAGATACGCAGTATTTT
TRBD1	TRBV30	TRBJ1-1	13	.	CAWKRQGGTEAFF	TGTGCCTGGAAAAGACAGGGTGGAACTGAAGCTTTCTTT
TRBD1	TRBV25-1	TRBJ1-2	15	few	CASSETGQGNYGYTF	TGTGCCAGCAGTGAAACTGGACAGGGGAACTATGGCTACACCTTC
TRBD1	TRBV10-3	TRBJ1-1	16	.	CAISESRDRGNTEAFF	TGTGCCATCAGTGAGTCGCGAGACAGGGGGAACACTGAAGCTTTCTTT
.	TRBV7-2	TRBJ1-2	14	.	CASSLTTTNYGYTF	TGTGCCAGCAGCTTAACAACAACTAACTATGGCTACACCTTC
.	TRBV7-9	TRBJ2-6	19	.	CASSFFGNGRSSGANVLTF	TGTGCCAGCAGCTTTTTTGGAAACGGAAGGAGCTCTGGGGCCAACGTCCTGACTTTC
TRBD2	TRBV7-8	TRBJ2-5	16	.	CASSQGLAGGQETQYF	TGTGCCAGCAGCCAGGGACTAGCGGGGGGGCAAGAGACCCAGTACTTC
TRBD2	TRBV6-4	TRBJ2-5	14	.	CASRKREEEETQYF	TGTGCCAGCAGAAAGCGGGAGGAGGAAGAGACCCAGTACTTC
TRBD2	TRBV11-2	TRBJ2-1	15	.	CASSLGGGVYNEQFF	TGTGCCAGCAGCTTAGGGGGGGGAGTATACAATGAGCAGTTCTTC
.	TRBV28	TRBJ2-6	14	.	CASSPAGTLNVLTF	TGTGCCAGCAGTCCGGCGGGGACTCTCAACGTCCTGACTTTC
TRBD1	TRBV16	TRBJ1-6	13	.	CASRDRVNSPLHF	TGTGCCAGCCGGGACAGGGTGAATTCACCCCTCCACTTT
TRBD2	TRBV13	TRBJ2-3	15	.	CASSLVSSGTYTQYF	TGTGCCAGCAGCTTAGTGAGTAGCGGGACATATACGCAGTATTTT
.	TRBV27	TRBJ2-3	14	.	CASSIRGRTDTQYF	TGTGCCAGCAGTATCAGGGGTCGCACAGATACGCAGTATTTT
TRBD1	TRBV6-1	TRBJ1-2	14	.	CASSDRDRVEGYTF	TGTGCCAGCAGTGACCGGGACAGGGTGGAAGGCTACACCTTC
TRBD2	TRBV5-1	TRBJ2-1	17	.	CASSGWGGSGSVNEQFF	TGCGCCAGCAGCGGGTGGGGGGGCAGCGGGAGCGTAAATGAGCAGTTCTTC
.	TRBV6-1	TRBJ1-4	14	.	CASSEGETNEKLFF	TGTGCCAGCAGTGAAGGGGAGACTAATGAAAAACTGTTTTTT
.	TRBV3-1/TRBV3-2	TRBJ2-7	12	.	CASSPNFYEQYF	TGTGCCAGCAGCCCCAACTTTTACGAGCAGTACTTC
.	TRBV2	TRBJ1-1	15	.	CASRAHSGVNTEAFF	TGTGCCAGCAGAGCACACTCAGGGGTGAACACTGAAGCTTTCTTT
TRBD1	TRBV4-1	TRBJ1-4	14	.	CASRTGTGDEKLFF	TGCGCCAGCCGAACCGGGACAGGGGATGAAAAACTGTTTTTT
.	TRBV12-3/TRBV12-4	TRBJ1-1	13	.	CASSFGGGGEAFF	TGTGCCAGCAGTTTCGGAGGCGGAGGTGAAGCTTTCTTT